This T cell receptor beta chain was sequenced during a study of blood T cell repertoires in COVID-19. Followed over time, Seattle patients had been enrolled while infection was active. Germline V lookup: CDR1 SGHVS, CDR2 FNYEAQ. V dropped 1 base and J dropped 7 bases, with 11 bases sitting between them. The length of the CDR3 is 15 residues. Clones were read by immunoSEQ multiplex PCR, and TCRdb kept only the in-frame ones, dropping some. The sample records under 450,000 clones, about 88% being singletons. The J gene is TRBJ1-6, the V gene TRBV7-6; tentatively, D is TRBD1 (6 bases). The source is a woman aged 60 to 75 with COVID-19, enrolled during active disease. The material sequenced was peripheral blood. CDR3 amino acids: CASSLVQGLNSPLHF. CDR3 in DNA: TGTGCCAGCAGCTTAGTACAGGGCCTCAATTCACCCCTCCACTTT.